This T cell receptor beta chain comes out of a study of blood T cell repertoires in COVID-19. Whole-study context: Acute and convalescent COVID-19 samples came from the United States, Italy and Spain.

Some clones are missing from TCRdb's copy, which holds only in-frame ones; the method was immunoSEQ multiplex PCR. The sample lists about 120,000 clones, roughly 84% occurring once. This clone was counted a single time. The receptor's source is a man aged 60 to 69 with acute or convalescent COVID-19. The specimen sequenced was peripheral blood.

In nucleotides, the CDR3 is TGTGCCAGCAGAAGGGGGCAAGAGACCCAGTACTTC. This gives the protein CASRRGQETQYF. This rearrangement joins TRBV28 to TRBJ2-5, with a possible D match to TRBD1 (6 bases). Trimming removed 6 bases from V and 2 bases from J, with 7 bases in between. Germline V gene lookup returns CDR1 MDHEN and CDR2 SYDVKM. This CDR3 has 12 amino acids.